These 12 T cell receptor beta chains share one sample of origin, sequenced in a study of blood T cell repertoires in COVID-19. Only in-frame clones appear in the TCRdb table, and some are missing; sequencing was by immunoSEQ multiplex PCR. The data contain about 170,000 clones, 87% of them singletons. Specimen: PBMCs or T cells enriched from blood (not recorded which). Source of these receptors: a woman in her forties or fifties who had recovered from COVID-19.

Here the CDR3 reads CSARGVGRSTGYTF. In nucleotides, the CDR3 is TGCAGCGCCAGGGGGGTAGGCAGGTCTACTGGCTACACCTTC. The chain is built from TRBV29-1 and TRBJ1-2, with TRBD1 identical over 7 bases. CDR1 is SQVTM and CDR2 is ANQGSEA in the germline V gene. This CDR3 is 14 amino acids long. V gave up 7 bases and J gave up 7 bases; unmatched junction bases: 15.

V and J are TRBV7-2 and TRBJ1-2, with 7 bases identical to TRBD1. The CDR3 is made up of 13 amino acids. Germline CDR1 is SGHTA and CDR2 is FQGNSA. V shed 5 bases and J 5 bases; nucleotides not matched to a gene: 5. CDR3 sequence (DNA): TGTGCCAGCAGCCCTCAGGGGGAATATGGCTACACCTTC. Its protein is CASSPQGEYGYTF.

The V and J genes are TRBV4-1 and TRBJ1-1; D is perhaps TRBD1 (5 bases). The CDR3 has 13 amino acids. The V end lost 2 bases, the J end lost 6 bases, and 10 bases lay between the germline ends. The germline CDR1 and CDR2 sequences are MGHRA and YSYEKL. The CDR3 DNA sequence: TGCGCCAGCAGCCAAATAGGGGTCGCTGAAGCTTTCTTT. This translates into CASSQIGVAEAFF.

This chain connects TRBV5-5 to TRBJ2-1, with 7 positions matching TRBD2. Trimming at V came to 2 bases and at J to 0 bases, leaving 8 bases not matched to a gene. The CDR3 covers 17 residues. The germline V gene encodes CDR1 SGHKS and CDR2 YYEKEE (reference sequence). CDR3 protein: CASSLRGEGVSYNEQFF. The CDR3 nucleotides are TGTGCCAGCAGCTTAAGAGGGGAGGGTGTCTCCTACAATGAGCAGTTCTTC.

The CDR3 nucleotides are TGTGCCAGCTCACCGTCGACAGGGGGCGCGGGCACAGATACGCAGTATTTT. Amino acid sequence: CASSPSTGGAGTDTQYF. The J gene is TRBJ2-3, the V gene TRBV18, with 10 bases that match TRBD1. The germline CDR1 and CDR2 sequences are KGHSH and LQKENI. The ends lost 3 bases at V and 1 base at J; junction bases unmatched: 7. The CDR3 runs 17 residues. The complete variable domain, with remaining parts taken from reference TRBV18 and TRBJ2-3, reads NAGVMQNPRHLVRRRGQEARLRCSPMKGHSHVYWYRQLPEEGLKFMVYLQKENIIDESGMPKERFSAEFPKEGPSILRIQQVVRGDSAAYFCASSPSTGGAGTDTQYFGPGTRLTVL.

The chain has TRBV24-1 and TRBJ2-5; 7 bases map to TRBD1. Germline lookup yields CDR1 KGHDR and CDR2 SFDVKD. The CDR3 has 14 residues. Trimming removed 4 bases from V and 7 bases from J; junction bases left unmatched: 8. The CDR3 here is CATSDRQGSWTQYF. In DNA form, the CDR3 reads TGTGCCACCAGTGACCGACAGGGTTCATGGACCCAGTACTTC.

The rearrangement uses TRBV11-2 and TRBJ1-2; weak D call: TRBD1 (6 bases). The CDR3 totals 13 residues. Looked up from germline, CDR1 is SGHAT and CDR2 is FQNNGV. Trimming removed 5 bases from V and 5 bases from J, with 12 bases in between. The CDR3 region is CASSTPQGYGYTF. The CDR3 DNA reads TGTGCCAGCAGCACCCCCCAGGGGTATGGCTACACCTTC.

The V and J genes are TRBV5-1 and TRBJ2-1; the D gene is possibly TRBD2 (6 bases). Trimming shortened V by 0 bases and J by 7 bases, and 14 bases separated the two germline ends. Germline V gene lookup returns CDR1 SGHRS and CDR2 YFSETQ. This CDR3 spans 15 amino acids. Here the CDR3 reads CASSLDGGVSNEQFF. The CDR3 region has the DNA TGCGCCAGCAGCTTGGATGGCGGGGTGTCTAATGAGCAGTTCTTC.

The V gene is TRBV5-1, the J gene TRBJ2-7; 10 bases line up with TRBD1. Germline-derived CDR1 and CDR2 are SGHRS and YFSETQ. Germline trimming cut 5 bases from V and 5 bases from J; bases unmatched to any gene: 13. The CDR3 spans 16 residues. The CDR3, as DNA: TGCGCCAGCAGTGTAAGAAGGACAGGGGGAGGCGACGAGCAGTACTTC. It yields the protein CASSVRRTGGGDEQYF.

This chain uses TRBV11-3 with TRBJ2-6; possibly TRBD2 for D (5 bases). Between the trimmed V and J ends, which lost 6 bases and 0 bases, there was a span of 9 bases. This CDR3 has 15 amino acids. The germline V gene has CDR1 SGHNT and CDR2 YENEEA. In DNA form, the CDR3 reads TGTGCCAGCAGTCTTGCGGGCTCTGGGGCCAACGTCCTGACTTTC. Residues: CASSLAGSGANVLTF.

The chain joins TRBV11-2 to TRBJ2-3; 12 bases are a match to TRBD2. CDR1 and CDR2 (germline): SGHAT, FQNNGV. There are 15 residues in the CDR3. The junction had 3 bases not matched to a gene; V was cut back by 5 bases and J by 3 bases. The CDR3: CASSPGTSGTDTQYF. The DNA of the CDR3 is TGTGCCAGCAGCCCCGGGACTAGCGGGACAGATACGCAGTATTTT.

The CDR3 nucleotides read TGTGCCAGCTCACCACCTCCCGGGACTTCGAGGAGCTATGGCTACACCTTC. This encodes CASSPPPGTSRSYGYTF. The V call is TRBV18, the J call TRBJ1-2, with a possible D match to TRBD1 (5 bases). The germline V and J ends were trimmed by 0 bases and 4 bases, with 18 bases remaining between them. CDR3 length: 17 residues. Germline lookup yields CDR1 KGHSH and CDR2 LQKENI.